A single sample is the source of the 6 T cell receptor beta chains below, sequenced in a study of blood T cell repertoires in COVID-19. This table comes from immunoSEQ multiplex PCR, and its TCRdb copy is limited to in-frame clones, with some not included. This sample has hundreds of thousands of clones, with 75% to 90% found just once. The sequenced sample was peripheral blood. The source of these receptors is a woman in her twenties or thirties with active or convalescent COVID-19.

With regard to this clone: Other nucleotide sequences from this sample produce the same CDR3. This chain connects TRBV2 to TRBJ1-5; 11 bases map to TRBD1. This CDR3 spans 15 amino acids. V shed 4 bases and J 7 bases; nucleotides not matched to a gene: 6. In germline, CDR1 is SNHLY, CDR2 FYNNEI. CDR3 sequence: CASSAGTGGRQPQHF. DNA for the CDR3: TGTGCCAGCAGTGCCGGGACAGGGGGACGGCAGCCCCAGCATTTT.

The rearrangement joins TRBV7-2 to TRBJ2-1; tentative D call: TRBD2 (6 bases). V was pared by 5 bases and J by 4 bases, with 15 bases between. Germline assignment: CDR1 SGHTA and CDR2 FQGNSA. The CDR3 loop spans 15 amino acids. In DNA, the CDR3 is TGTGCCAGCAGCCCGGGAGAAGCGGCGTACAATGAGCAGTTCTTC. It translates to CASSPGEAAYNEQFF.

This rearrangement joins TRBV7-2 to TRBJ1-2; 9 nucleotides agree with TRBD1. The V and J ends lost 5 bases and 8 bases, in that order; junction bases with no gene match: 21. Germline values: CDR1 SGHTA, CDR2 FQGNSA. This CDR3 has 18 amino acids. In DNA form, the CDR3 reads TGTGCCAGCAGCCCCTCCGTACTACAGGGGGCGAGTCTTATAGGCTACACCTTC. Its protein product is CASSPSVLQGASLIGYTF.

V and J are TRBV20-1 and TRBJ2-1; unclear D gene. Germline V gives CDR1 DFQATT, CDR2 SNEGSKA (reference sequence). V was trimmed by 8 bases and J by 9 bases, leaving 8 bases between them. This CDR3 spans 9 amino acids. The CDR3 DNA reads TGCAGTACAAGACTTGAGCAGTTCTTC. This codes for CSTRLEQFF.

Worth noting for this clone: The germline gene is not matched at one end of the junction; a read error may be the cause. J is TRBJ2-1 and V is TRBV18; D is unresolved. CDR1 is KGHSH, CDR2 LQKENI, per germline. CDR3 size: 14 residues. In nucleotides, the CDR3 is TGTGCCAGCTCACCTGAACGGTCCTTCAATGAGCAGTTCTTC. Translated: CASSPERSFNEQFF.

This chain uses TRBV19 with TRBJ1-4; unclear D gene. The CDR3 runs 15 residues. CDR1 is LNHDA, CDR2 SQIVND, per germline (reference sequence). Trimming shortened V by 5 bases and J by 6 bases, and 16 bases separated the two germline ends. The CDR3 DNA follows: TGTGCCAGTAGTGAAACCGGGATGAGCGATGAAAAACTGTTTTTT. Translated: CASSETGMSDEKLFF.